The present T cell receptor (beta chain) was sequenced within a study of blood T cell repertoires in COVID-19. Study at large: Material from acute and convalescent COVID-19 was sourced from the United States, Italy and Spain. From T cells, B-cell-depleted T cells, or PBMCs came the material, which was cDNA or gDNA.

The CDR3 has 11 amino acids. The germline CDR1 and CDR2 sequences are SGHRS and YFSETQ. V shed 6 bases, J shed 11 bases, and the junction held 6 bases outside the gene matches. In the study's own analysis: Nucleated cell number was recorded as an estimate derived from reference gene primer amplification. Profiled with immunoSEQ multiplex PCR; TCRdb holds only in-frame clones, not every one. That table gives V, J and clone size, and the DNA gave D and trimming. The table has approximately 190,000 clones, 70% to 90% seen once; the top ten hold around 6.6%. V is TRBV5-1 and J is TRBJ1-1; TRBD1 matches at 8 bases. Sequencing was carried out using peripheral blood. This TCR came from a woman in her thirties or forties who had recovered from COVID-19. CDR3 sequence (DNA): TGCGCCAGCAACCTACAGGGGGTGGCTTTCTTT. It translates to CASNLQGVAFF.